Shown below are 13 T cell receptor beta chains from a single sample sequenced in a study of blood T cell repertoires in COVID-19. Only in-frame clones appear in the TCRdb table, and some are missing; sequencing was by immunoSEQ multiplex PCR. Here the sample spans 110,000 or so clones, just over 85% being singletons. The sequenced sample was peripheral blood. All receptors come from a human donor in a cohort sampled during active COVID-19.

The gene calls are TRBV7-9 and TRBJ2-5; 14 bases line up with TRBD2. V dropped 6 bases and J dropped 5; count of bases not matched to a gene: 8. CDR1 and CDR2 (germline): SEHNR, FQNEAQ (reference sequence). This CDR3 contains 16 residues. CDR3: CASSAGLAGVVETQYF. The CDR3 nucleotides are TGTGCCAGCAGTGCGGGACTAGCGGGGGTGGTGGAGACCCAGTACTTC.

The chain links TRBV10-3 to TRBJ1-1, with D perhaps matching TRBD1 (6 bases). The CDR3 is 15 residues long. V was clipped by 3 bases and J by 0 bases, with 11 bases between them. Germline V gene lookup returns CDR1 ENHRY and CDR2 SYGVKD. The CDR3 DNA reads as TGTGCCATCAGTGATAGTGGGGGCATGAACACTGAAGCTTTCTTT. Its protein is CAISDSGGMNTEAFF.

This chain connects TRBV3-1 (or the pseudogene TRBV3-2) to TRBJ2-1, with 11 positions matching TRBD2. Germline values: CDR1 LGHDT, CDR2 YNNKEL (reference sequence). The CDR3 has 15 amino acids. The ends lost 3 bases at V and 8 bases at J; junction bases unmatched: 6. In DNA, the CDR3 is TGTGCCAGCAGCCACCTAGCGGGAGGCTGGGATGAGCAGTTCTTC. Residues: CASSHLAGGWDEQFF.

This chain links TRBV13 with TRBJ2-3; a possible D gene is TRBD1 (6 bases). V gave up 0 bases and J gave up 6 bases, with 13 bases separating them. Germline lookup yields CDR1 PRHDT and CDR2 FYEKMQ (reference sequence). The CDR3 is 15 amino acids. The CDR3 region is CASSLGTGLEDTQYF. For the CDR3, the DNA is TGTGCCAGCAGCTTAGGGACAGGTCTCGAGGATACGCAGTATTTT.

The rearrangement links TRBV5-6 to TRBJ1-6; no firm D call. CDR3 length: 13 amino acids. Germline CDR1 reads SGHDT; CDR2 reads YYEEEE. The V end lost 2 bases, the J end lost 8 bases, and 8 bases lay between the germline ends. The CDR3: CASSFSADSPLHF. CDR3 in DNA: TGTGCCAGCAGCTTCAGTGCAGATTCACCCCTCCACTTT.

The chain employs TRBV5-1 and TRBJ2-7, with 9 positions matching TRBD1. Germline trimming cut 6 bases from V and 6 bases from J; bases unmatched to any gene: 10. Per germline, CDR1 SGHRS and CDR2 YFSETQ. This CDR3 is built from 14 residues. The chain's CDR3 is CASTMGQGGGEQYF. The CDR3 DNA is TGCGCCAGCACCATGGGACAGGGTGGGGGCGAGCAGTACTTC.

The chain has TRBV6-4 and TRBJ1-1; 7 nucleotides agree with TRBD1. The CDR3 is 13 amino acids. J gave up 5 bases and V 8 bases, and 8 bases lay outside the gene matches. Germline lookup yields CDR1 MRHNA and CDR2 SNTAGT. In nucleotides, the CDR3 is TGTGCCAGCGGACAGGACCTTTGGACTGAAGCTTTCTTT. As protein: CASGQDLWTEAFF.

The chain carries TRBV6-5 and TRBJ1-2; D may be TRBD1 (6 bases). Germline-derived CDR1 and CDR2 are MNHEY and SVGAGI. V shed 5 bases and J shed 4 bases, with 14 bases lying between them. CDR3 size: 14 residues. CDR3 loop: CASSTTGFSYGYTF. In nucleotides, the CDR3 is TGTGCCAGCAGTACGACAGGTTTTAGCTATGGCTACACCTTC.

This sequence joins TRBV27 and TRBJ1-1, with D maybe TRBD1 (6 bases). The length of the CDR3 is 13 residues. The germline CDR1 and CDR2 sequences are MNHEY and SMNVEV (reference sequence). Trimming pared 3 bases from V and 5 bases from J, leaving 10 bases between. As DNA, the CDR3 is TGTGCCAGCAGTTTGGAGGGGGGGACTGAAGCTTTCTTT. It codes for CASSLEGGTEAFF.

V and J are TRBV6-5 and TRBJ1-4; weak D call: TRBD1 (6 bases). Trimming left V 5 bases short and J 8 bases short, with 15 bases between. CDR3 length: 14 residues. CDR1 and CDR2 (germline): MNHEY, SVGAGI. The CDR3 DNA is TGTGCCAGCAGTCAAACTCACAGGGTGGAAAAACTGTTTTTT. As protein: CASSQTHRVEKLFF.

This chain joins TRBV28 and TRBJ1-2, with 8 bases matching TRBD1. The germline CDR1 and CDR2 sequences are MDHEN and SYDVKM. The CDR3 contains 14 residues. V dropped 8 bases and J dropped 6; count of bases not matched to a gene: 11. Written as DNA, the CDR3 is TGTGCCAGCTCCCCGGACAGGGAGGTCCATGGCTACACCTTC. Its protein product is CASSPDREVHGYTF.

V is TRBV30 and J is TRBJ2-3; the match to TRBD2 covers 7 bases. CDR1 GTSNPN and CDR2 SVGIG come from the germline V gene (reference sequence). Unmatched junction bases numbered 1, after V lost 0 bases and J lost 4 bases. This CDR3 region has 13 residues. The CDR3 DNA follows: TGTGCCTGGAGTGTACGGGGGGCAGATACGCAGTATTTT. Amino acid sequence: CAWSVRGADTQYF.

The genes are TRBV29-1 and TRBJ2-5; 8 bases are shared with TRBD2. Unmatched junction bases numbered 5, after V lost 4 bases and J lost 1 base. Germline loops: CDR1 SQVTM, CDR2 ANQGSEA. This CDR3 has 14 amino acids. The CDR3 bases are TGCAGCGTTGCCCGGCTAGCGGGCCAAGAGACCCAGTACTTC. It specifies CSVARLAGQETQYF. Based on the CDR3 plus reference TRBV29-1 and TRBJ2-5, the full variable domain is SAVISQKPSRDICQRGTSLTIQCQVDSQVTMMFWYRQQPGQSLTLIATANQGSEATYESGFVIDKFPISRPNLTFSTLTVSNMSPEDSSIYLCSVARLAGQETQYFGPGTRLLVL.